The clone carrying this T cell receptor beta chain appeared many times. A junction boundary mismatches the germline segment, possibly from a read error. This sample is part of a study of T-cell memory formation after mild COVID-19. CDR3 length: 14 amino acids. TCRdb reanalysed the 5' RACE reads using MiXCR and keeps one entry per CDR3 protein. The data show about 340,000 distinct CDR3 sequences, more than 20% seen once. The chain uses TRBV12-3 or TRBV12-4 and TRBJ2-1; 7 bases are a match to TRBD2. Sequencing was performed on PBMCs or a T cell subset sorted from them (not recorded which). This clonotype was sampled from an adult woman who had mild COVID-19 (a few samples of this study predate the infection). Cell type and time point are not known. CDR3 sequence (DNA): TGTGCCAGCAGTCTAGCGGCTGAGGTGAATGAGCAGTTCTTC. Amino acid sequence: CASSLAAEVNEQFF.